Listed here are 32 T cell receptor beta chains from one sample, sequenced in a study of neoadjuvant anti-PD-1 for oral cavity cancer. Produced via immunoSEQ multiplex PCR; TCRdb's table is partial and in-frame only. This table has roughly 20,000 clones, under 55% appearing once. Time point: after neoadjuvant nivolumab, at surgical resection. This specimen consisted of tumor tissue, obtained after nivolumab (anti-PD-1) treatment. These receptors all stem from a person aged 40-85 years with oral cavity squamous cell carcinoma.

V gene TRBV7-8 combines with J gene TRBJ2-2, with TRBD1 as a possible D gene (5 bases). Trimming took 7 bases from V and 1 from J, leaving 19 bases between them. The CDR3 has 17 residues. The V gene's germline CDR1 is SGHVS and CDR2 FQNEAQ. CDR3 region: CASTSFYSGRNTGELFF. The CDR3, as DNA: TGTGCCAGCACCTCTTTTTACTCAGGGCGGAACACCGGGGAGCTGTTTTTT.

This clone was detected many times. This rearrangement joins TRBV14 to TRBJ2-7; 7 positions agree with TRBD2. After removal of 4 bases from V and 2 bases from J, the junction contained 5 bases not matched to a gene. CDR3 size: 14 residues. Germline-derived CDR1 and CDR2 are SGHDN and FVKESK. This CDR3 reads CASSPGLWTYEQYF. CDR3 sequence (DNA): TGTGCCAGCAGCCCGGGACTATGGACCTACGAGCAGTACTTC.

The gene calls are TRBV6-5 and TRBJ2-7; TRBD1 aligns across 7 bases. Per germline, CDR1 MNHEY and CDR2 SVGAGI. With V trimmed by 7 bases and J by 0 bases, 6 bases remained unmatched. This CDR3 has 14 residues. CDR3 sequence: CASTSGTASYEQYF. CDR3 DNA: TGTGCCAGCACCTCCGGGACAGCCTCCTACGAGCAGTACTTC.

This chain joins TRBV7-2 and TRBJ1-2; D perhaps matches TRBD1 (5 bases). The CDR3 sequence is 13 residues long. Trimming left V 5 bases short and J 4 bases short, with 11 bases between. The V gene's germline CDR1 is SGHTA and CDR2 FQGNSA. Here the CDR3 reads CASSPTGGYGYTF. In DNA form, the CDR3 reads TGTGCCAGCAGCCCCACGGGGGGCTATGGCTACACCTTC.

This CDR3 is CASSDRLAGPPDTQYF. CDR3 sequence (DNA): TGCGCCAGCAGCGACCGACTAGCGGGGCCCCCAGATACGCAGTATTTT. The J gene is TRBJ2-3, the V gene TRBV5-1, with TRBD2 matching over 11 bases. V lost 4 bases to trimming and J lost 4 bases; unmatched junction nucleotides: 8. Germline lookup yields CDR1 SGHRS and CDR2 YFSETQ. The CDR3 consists of 16 residues.

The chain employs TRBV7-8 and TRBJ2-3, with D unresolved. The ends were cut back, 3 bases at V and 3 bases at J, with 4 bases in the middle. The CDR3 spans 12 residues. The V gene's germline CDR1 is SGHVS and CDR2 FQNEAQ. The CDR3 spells CASSFGTDTQYF. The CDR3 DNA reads TGTGCCAGCAGCTTTGGTACAGATACGCAGTATTTT.

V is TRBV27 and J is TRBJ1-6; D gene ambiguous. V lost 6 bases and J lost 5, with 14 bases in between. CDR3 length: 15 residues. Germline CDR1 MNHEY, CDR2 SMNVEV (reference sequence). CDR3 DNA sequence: TGTGCCAGCAGCTGGCAGGCGGGTAATAATTCACCCCTCCACTTT. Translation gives CASSWQAGNNSPLHF.

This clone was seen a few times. The CDR3 DNA sequence: TGTGCCAGCAGGAGGGACGGGAACACTGAAGCTTTCTTT. This sequence encodes CASRRDGNTEAFF. V is TRBV6-4 and J is TRBJ1-1; TRBD1 is a possible D gene (5 bases). The CDR3 totals 13 residues. Germline V gene lookup returns CDR1 MRHNA and CDR2 SNTAGT. Trimming removed 6 bases at V and 1 base at J, with 9 bases between.

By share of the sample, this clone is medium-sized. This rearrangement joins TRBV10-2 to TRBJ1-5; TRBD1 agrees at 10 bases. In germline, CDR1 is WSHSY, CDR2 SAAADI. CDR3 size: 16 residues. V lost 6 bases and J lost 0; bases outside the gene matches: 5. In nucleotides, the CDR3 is TGCGCCAGCAGGGGGACAGGGGTTGGTAGCAATCAGCCCCAGCATTTT. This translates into CASRGTGVGSNQPQHF.

The CDR3 nucleotides read TGTGCCAGCAGCGTAGCTGCCCGCAGGGCAGGCTCTGGAAACACCATATATTTT. Amino acids: CASSVAARRAGSGNTIYF. The chain combines TRBV9 with TRBJ1-3; tentative D call: TRBD1 (5 bases). Germline CDR1 SGDLS, CDR2 YYNGEE. This CDR3 is built from 18 residues. Between the trimmed V and J ends, which lost 0 bases and 0 bases, there was a span of 16 bases.

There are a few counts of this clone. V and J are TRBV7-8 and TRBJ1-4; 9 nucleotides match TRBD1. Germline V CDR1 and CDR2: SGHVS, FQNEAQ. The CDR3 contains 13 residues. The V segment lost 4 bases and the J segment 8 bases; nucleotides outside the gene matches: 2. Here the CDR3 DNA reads TGTGCCAGCAGCTGGGACAGGGTCGAAAAACTGTTTTTT. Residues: CASSWDRVEKLFF.

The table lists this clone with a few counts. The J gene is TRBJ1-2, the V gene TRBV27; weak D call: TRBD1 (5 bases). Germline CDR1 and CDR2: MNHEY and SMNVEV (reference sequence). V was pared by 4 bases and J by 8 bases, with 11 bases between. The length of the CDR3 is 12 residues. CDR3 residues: CASSSQGLGYTF. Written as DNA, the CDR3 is TGTGCCAGCAGTTCTCAGGGTTTGGGCTACACCTTC.

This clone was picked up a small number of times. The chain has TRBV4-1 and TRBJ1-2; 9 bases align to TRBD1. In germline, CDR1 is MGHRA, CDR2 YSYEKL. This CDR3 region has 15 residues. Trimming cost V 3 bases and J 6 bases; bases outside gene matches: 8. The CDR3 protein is CASSHRTGTGNGYTF. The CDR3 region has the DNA TGCGCCAGCAGCCATCGGACCGGGACAGGGAATGGCTACACCTTC.

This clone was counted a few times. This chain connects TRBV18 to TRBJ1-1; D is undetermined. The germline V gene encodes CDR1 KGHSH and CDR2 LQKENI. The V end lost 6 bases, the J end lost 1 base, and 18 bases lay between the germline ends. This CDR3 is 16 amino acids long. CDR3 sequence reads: CASSPIRRAPNTEAFF. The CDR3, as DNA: TGTGCCAGCTCCCCTATTAGGAGGGCACCGAACACTGAAGCTTTCTTT.

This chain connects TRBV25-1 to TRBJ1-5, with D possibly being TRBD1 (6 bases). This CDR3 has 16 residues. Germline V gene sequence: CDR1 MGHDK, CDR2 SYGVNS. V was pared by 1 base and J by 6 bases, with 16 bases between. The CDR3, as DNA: TGTGCCAGCAGTGAATCCGACAGGTTCACCATTCAGCCCCAGCATTTT. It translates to CASSESDRFTIQPQHF.

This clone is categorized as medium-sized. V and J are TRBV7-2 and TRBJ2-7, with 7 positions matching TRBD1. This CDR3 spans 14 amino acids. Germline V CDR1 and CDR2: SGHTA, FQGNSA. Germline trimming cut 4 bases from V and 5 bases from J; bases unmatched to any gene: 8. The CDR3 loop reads CASSSWTGSHEQYF. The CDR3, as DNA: TGTGCCAGCAGCTCATGGACAGGTAGCCACGAGCAGTACTTC.

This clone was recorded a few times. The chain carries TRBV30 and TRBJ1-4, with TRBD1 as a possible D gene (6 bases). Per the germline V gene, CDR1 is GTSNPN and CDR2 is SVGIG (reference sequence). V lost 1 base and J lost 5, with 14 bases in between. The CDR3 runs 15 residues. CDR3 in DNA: TGTGCCTGGAGTGCTACGCTGAGGGGGAATGAAAAACTGTTTTTT. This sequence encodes CAWSATLRGNEKLFF. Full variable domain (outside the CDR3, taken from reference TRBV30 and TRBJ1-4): SQTIHQWPATLVQPVGSPLSLECTVEGTSNPNLYWYRQAAGRGLQLLFYSVGIGQISSEVPQNLSASRPQDRQFILSSKKLLLSDSGFYLCAWSATLRGNEKLFFGSGTQLSVL.

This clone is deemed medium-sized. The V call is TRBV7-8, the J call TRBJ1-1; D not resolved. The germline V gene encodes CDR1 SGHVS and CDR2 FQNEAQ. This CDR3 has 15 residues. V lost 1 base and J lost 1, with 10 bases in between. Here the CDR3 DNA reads TGTGCCAGCAGCTTAGGCGCATACCGGAACACTGAAGCTTTCTTT. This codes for CASSLGAYRNTEAFF.

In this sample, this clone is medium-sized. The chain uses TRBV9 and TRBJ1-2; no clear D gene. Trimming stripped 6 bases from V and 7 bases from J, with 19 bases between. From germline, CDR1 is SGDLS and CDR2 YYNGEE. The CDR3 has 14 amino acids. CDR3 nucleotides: TGTGCCAGCACCCCAGCGGGGAGCTCCTTTGGCTACACCTTC. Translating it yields CASTPAGSSFGYTF.

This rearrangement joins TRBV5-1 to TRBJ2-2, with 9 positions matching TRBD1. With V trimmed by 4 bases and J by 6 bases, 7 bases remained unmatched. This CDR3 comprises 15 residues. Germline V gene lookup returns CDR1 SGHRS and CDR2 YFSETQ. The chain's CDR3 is CASSGLTGGAGELFF. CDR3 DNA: TGCGCCAGCAGCGGCTTGACAGGGGGGGCCGGGGAGCTGTTTTTT. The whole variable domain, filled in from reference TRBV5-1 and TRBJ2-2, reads KAGVTQTPRYLIKTRGQQVTLSCSPISGHRSVSWYQQTPGQGLQFLFEYFSETQRNKGNFPGRFSGRQFSNSRSEMNVSTLELGDSALYLCASSGLTGGAGELFFGEGSRLTVL.

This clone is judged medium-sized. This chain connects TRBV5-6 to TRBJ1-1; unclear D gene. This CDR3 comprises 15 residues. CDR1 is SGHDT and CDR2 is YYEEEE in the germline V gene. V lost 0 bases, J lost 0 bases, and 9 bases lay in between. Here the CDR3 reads CASSLVGVMNTEAFF. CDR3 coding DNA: TGTGCCAGCAGCTTGGTCGGGGTCATGAACACTGAAGCTTTCTTT.

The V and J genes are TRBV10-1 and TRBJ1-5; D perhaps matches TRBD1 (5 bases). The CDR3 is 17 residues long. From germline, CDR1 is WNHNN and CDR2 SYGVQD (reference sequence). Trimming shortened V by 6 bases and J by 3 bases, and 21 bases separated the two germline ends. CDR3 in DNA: TGCGCCAGCAGAAGAAGGGGCGCGGGGATCGACAATCAGCCCCAGCATTTT. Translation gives CASRRRGAGIDNQPQHF.

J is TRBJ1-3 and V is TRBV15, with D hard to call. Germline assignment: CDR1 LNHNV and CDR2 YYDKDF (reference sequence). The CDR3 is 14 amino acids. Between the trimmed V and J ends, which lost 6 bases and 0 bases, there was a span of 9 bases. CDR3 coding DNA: TGTGCCACCAGGAGAACAGTCTCTGGAAACACCATATATTTT. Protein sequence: CATRRTVSGNTIYF.

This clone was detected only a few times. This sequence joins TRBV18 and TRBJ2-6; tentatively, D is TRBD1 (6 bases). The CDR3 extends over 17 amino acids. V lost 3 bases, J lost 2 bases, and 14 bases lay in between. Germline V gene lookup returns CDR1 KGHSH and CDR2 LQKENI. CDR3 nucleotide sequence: TGTGCCAGCTCACCGGAGGACAGTAATGCTGGGGCCAACGTCCTGACTTTC. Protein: CASSPEDSNAGANVLTF.

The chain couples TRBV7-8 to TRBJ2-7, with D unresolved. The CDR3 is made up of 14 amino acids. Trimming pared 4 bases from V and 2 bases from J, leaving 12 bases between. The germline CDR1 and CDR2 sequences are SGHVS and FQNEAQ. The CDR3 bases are TGTGCCAGCAGCTCTCCGACAAACACCTACGAGCAGTACTTC. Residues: CASSSPTNTYEQYF.

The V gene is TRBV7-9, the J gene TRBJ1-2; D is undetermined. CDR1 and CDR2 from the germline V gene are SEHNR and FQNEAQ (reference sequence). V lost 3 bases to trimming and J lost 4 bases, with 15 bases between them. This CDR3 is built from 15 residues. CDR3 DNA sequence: TGTGCCAGCAGCTTCGGCTACGGGATCTCCTATGGCTACACCTTC. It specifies CASSFGYGISYGYTF.

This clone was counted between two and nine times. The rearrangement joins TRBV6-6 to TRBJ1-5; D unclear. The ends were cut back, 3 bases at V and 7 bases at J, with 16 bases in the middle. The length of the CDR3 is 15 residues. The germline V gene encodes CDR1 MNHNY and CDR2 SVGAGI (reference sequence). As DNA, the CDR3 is TGTGCCAGCAGTTATGGTTCCGATCCAGGACAGCCCCAGCATTTT. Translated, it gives CASSYGSDPGQPQHF.

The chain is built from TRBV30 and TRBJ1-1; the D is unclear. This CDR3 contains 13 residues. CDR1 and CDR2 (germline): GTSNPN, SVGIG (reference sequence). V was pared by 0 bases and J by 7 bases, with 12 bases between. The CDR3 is CAWSVRRLGEAFF. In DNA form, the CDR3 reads TGTGCCTGGAGTGTCCGACGCCTTGGTGAAGCTTTCTTT.

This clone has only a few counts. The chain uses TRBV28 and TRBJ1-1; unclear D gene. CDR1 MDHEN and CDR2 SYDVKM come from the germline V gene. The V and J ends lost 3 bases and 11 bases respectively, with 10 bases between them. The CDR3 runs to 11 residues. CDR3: CASSFVKTAFF. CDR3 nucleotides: TGTGCCAGCAGTTTCGTGAAAACGGCTTTCTTT.

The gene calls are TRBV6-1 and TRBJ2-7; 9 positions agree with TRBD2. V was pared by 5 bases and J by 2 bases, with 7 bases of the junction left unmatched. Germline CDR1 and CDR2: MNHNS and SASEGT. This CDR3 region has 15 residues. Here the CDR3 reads CASSPLAGTTYEQYF. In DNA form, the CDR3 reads TGTGCCAGCAGTCCACTAGCGGGCACGACCTACGAGCAGTACTTC.

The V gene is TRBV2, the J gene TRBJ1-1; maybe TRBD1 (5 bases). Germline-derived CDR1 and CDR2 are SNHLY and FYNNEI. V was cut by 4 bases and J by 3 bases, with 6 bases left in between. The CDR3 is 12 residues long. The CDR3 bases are TGTGCCAGCAGTGGGGACTACACTGAAGCTTTCTTT. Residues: CASSGDYTEAFF.

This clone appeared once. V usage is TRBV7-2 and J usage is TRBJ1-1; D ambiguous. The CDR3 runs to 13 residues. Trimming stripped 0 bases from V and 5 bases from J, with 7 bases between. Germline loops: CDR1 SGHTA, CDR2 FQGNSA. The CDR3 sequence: CASSLARLTEAFF. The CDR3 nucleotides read TGTGCCAGCAGCTTAGCTCGGCTGACTGAAGCTTTCTTT.